This T cell receptor (beta chain) comes out of a study of CD8 T cells in ankylosing spondylitis. Study-wide points: Peripheral blood held disease-linked clones only at relatively low frequency, and these were CD8+.

Library preparation for TCR beta used quantitative 5'-RACE with molecular barcodes. TCRdb independently ran MiXCR on the 5' RACE reads; one entry per CDR3 protein. Here the sample spans around 88,000 distinct CDR3 sequences, around 10% being singletons. Between the trimmed V and J ends, which lost 2 bases and 4 bases, there was a span of 12 bases. The germline CDR1 and CDR2 sequences are LNHDA and SQIVND (reference sequence). The CDR3 is 15 residues long. The sample holds many counts of this clonotype. What it recognizes is unknown. Specimen: blood, either unsorted or a sorted T cell fraction (not recorded which). The chain recombines TRBV19 with TRBJ1-5; a possible D gene is TRBD1 (5 bases). This sequence was found in a male donor with ankylosing spondylitis or in good health (not recorded which). CDR3 protein: CASSIMRDENQPQHF. CDR3 nucleotide sequence: TGTGCCAGTAGTATAATGAGGGACGAGAATCAGCCCCAGCATTTT.